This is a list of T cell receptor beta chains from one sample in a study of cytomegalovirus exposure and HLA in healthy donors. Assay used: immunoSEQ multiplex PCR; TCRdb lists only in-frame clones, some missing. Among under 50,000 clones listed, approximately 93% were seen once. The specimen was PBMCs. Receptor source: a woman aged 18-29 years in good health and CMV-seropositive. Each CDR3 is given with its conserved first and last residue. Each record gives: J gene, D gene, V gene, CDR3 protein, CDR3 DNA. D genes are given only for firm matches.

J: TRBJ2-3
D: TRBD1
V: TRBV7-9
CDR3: CASRPGTARTDTQYF
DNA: TGTGCCAGCAGGCCCGGGACAGCCCGCACAGATACGCAGTATTTT

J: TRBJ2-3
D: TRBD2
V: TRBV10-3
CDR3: CASGAGSTDTQYF
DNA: TGTGCCAGTGGAGCGGGGTCCACAGATACGCAGTATTTT

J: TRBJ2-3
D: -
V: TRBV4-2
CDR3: CASSQDGGRSTDTQYF
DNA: TGTGCCAGCAGCCAAGATGGGGGCCGGAGCACAGATACGCAGTATTTT

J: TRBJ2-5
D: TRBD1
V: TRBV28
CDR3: CASRKSGGMETQYF
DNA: TGTGCCAGCAGGAAATCAGGGGGCATGGAGACCCAGTACTTC

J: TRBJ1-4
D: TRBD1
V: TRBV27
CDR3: CASRGTGKNEKLFF
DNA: TGTGCCAGCAGAGGGACAGGGAAAAATGAAAAACTGTTTTTT

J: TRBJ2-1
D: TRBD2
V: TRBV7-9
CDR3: CASTAGGYNEQFF
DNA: TGTGCCAGCACGGCGGGAGGCTACAATGAGCAGTTCTTC

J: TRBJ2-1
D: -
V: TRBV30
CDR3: CAWSHIGLGNEQFF
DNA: TGTGCCTGGAGCCACATTGGGCTCGGCAATGAGCAGTTCTTC

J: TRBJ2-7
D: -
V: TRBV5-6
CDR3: CASSFTEAGLTYEQYF
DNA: TGTGCCAGCAGCTTCACCGAGGCGGGATTAACCTACGAGCAGTACTTC

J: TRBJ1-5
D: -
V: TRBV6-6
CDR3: CASSYLGGNQPQHF
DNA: TGTGCCAGCAGTTACCTGGGAGGCAATCAGCCCCAGCATTTT

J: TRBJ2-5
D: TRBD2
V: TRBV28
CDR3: CASSTSGRGSLETQYF
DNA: TGTGCCAGCAGTACTAGCGGGAGGGGTAGTCTAGAGACCCAGTACTTC

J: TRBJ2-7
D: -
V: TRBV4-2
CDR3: CASSHASSGSYEQYF
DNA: TGTGCCAGCAGCCATGCGTCGTCGGGCTCCTACGAGCAGTACTTC

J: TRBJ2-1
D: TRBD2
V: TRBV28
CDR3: CASSSPSGTYSYNEQFF
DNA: TGTGCCAGCAGTTCCCCAAGCGGGACCTACTCCTACAATGAGCAGTTCTTC

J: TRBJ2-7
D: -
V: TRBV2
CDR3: CASTRTHEQYF
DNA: TGTGCCAGCACTAGAACCCACGAGCAGTACTTC

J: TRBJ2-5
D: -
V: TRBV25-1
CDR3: CASSDGQGGETQYF
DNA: TGTGCCAGCAGTGATGGTCAGGGTGGGGAGACCCAGTACTTC

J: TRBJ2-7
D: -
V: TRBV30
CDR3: CAWSVLGQISYEQYF
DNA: TGTGCCTGGAGTGTACTTGGGCAGATCTCCTACGAGCAGTACTTC